The sequence of this TCR beta chain was determined in a study of CD8 T cells in Susac syndrome (dated by TCRdb to the late 2010s). Concerning the study at large: Repertoire sequencing was used to test whether CD8+ T cell activation and differentiation in Susac syndrome was antigen driven. The clonality of the CD8+ T cell repertoire was compared across about a dozen healthy donors, roughly 14 Susac syndrome patients and around 15 multiple sclerosis patients.

Study-wide findings and limitations: The TCR sequencing and HLA analysis was acknowledged to have included a relatively small number of individuals.

Including cysteine and phenylalanine, the CDR3 has 14 amino acids. Kept here is only the CDR3 DNA, which spans 42 bases and is read in frame from base 1. V sheds 4 bases and J sheds 5 bases, leaving 15 bases between their ends. Sequences PRHDT (CDR1) and FYEKMQ (CDR2) are obtained from the germline V gene (reference sequence). High-throughput TCR beta sequencing profiled peripheral blood CD8+ and CD4+ T cells from healthy donors, Susac syndrome patients and multiple sclerosis patients. Treatment-naive patients with stable or active relapsing-remitting disease fulfilling revised McDonald criteria were used as multiple sclerosis controls. Bulk CD8+ and CD4+ T cells were purified magnetically by negative isolation, whereas CD8+ TEMRA cells were enriched by FACS. Blood was drawn into EDTA tubes, processed within 24 hours, and PBMCs were isolated by density gradient centrifugation. PBMCs intended for TCR sequencing were cryopreserved in liquid nitrogen and were subsequently thawed in a 37 degrees C water bath. A purity of at least 90% was achieved for sorted or isolated CD4+, CD8+ and CD8+ TEMRA cells.

RNA was extracted using the RNeasy kit, and about 0.45 to 1 ug of the RNA was reverse transcribed with random hexamers. The immunoSEQ multiplex PCR assay, which covers 54 Vbeta and 13 Jbeta segments, was used to amplify TCR beta CDR3 regions. PCR amplification bias was corrected using a synthetic template baseline for primer optimization and computational correction. As for the original processing: Reads were annotated to V, D and J genes per IMGT and analyzed with immunoSEQ Analyzer, keeping only productive sequences. Clonality was computed as one minus Shannon entropy normalized by log2 of the number of productive unique sequences. For each patient and control, public and private clones were evaluated within the 100 most prevalent clones. Clones were defined as Susac-specific when absent from the healthy and MS cohorts, from 1,000 to 1,100 published viral clones and from other ImmuneACCESS disease sequences. Starting from the raw public reads, TCRdb applied fastp trimming at Q25, assembled clones with MiXCR and retained in-frame beta chains. Each entry is one CDR3 protein sequence, shown with its most common DNA and genes. The V and J calls were determined by TCRdb, not by the authors. Recorded for this sample are roughly 150,000 distinct CDR3 sequences; about 94% of them occurred a single time. The top ten clones comprise around 0.21% of the sample.

About this clonotype: The target of this receptor is not known. Base quality data are lacking; no much larger clone is found one base away.

The chain uses TRBV13 and TRBJ2-7; the D match is possibly TRBD1 or TRBD2, with 5 bases aligned in each. The sequence was collected from a human donor with multiple sclerosis. The specimen sequenced was CD8+ T cells from PBMCs. CDR3 protein: CASSSRQTGHEQYF. The nucleotide sequence is TGTGCCAGCAGCTCCCGACAAACGGGGCACGAGCAGTACTTC.